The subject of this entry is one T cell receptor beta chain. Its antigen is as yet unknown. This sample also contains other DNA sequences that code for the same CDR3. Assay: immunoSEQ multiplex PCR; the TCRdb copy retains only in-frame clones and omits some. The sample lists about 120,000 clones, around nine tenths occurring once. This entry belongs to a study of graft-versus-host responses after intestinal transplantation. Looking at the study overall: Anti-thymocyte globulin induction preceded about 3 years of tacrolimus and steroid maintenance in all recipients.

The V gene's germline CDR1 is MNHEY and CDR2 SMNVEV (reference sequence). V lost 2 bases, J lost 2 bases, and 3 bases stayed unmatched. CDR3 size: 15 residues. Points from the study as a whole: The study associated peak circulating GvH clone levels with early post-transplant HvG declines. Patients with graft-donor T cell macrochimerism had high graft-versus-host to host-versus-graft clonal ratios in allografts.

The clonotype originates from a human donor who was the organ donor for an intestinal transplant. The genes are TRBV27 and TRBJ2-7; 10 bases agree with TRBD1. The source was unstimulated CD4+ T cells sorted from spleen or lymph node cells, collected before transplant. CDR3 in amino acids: CASSLKGTGAYEQYF. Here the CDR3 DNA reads TGTGCCAGCAGTTTAAAGGGGACAGGGGCCTACGAGCAGTACTTC.